A selection of T cell receptor beta chains follows, all from one sample in a study of blood T cell repertoires in COVID-19. Some clones are missing from TCRdb's copy, which holds only in-frame ones; the method was immunoSEQ multiplex PCR. The sample records 250,000 or so clones, more than 70% being singletons. The sequencing input was peripheral blood. The receptors derive from a woman in her thirties with COVID-19, enrolled during active disease. CDR3s include the opening cysteine and the closing phenylalanine or tryptophan. A D gene is named only where the DNA matches it firmly. Clone size is shown for a subset of rows, as once, few, many or a class of expanded clone.

TRBJ1-5	TRBV12-3/TRBV12-4	.	.	CASSLSHGLQHF	TGTGCCAGCAGTTTATCCCACGGTCTACAGCATTTT
TRBJ1-5	TRBV2	TRBD1	.	CASSGGGQGRSPQHF	TGTGCCAGCAGTGGGGGGGGACAGGGGAGGTCACCCCAGCATTTT
TRBJ1-2	TRBV28	TRBD1	.	CASSYDRGYGYTF	TGTGCCAGCAGTTACGACAGGGGCTATGGCTACACCTTC
TRBJ2-2	TRBV5-6	TRBD1	.	CASSLDPGQGRTGELFF	TGTGCCAGCAGCTTGGACCCGGGACAGGGGCGCACCGGGGAGCTGTTTTTT
TRBJ1-1	TRBV5-5	TRBD1	.	CASSFQQGALGTEAFF	TGTGCCAGCAGCTTTCAGCAGGGGGCCCTGGGGACTGAAGCTTTCTTT
TRBJ2-7	TRBV5-6	.	.	CASSLGLEAAYRGEQYF	TGTGCCAGCAGCTTAGGACTCGAGGCAGCTTATCGCGGGGAGCAGTACTTC
TRBJ2-1	TRBV30	.	.	CAWSPKYEDEQFF	TGTGCCTGGAGTCCCAAATACGAGGATGAGCAGTTCTTC
TRBJ2-6	TRBV6-2/TRBV6-3	.	.	CASSYPKQNYISGANVLTF	TGTGCCAGCAGTTACCCAAAACAAAATTACATCTCTGGGGCCAACGTCCTGACTTTC
TRBJ2-7	TRBV2	.	.	CASSEAARSGLYEQYF	TGTGCCAGCAGTGAAGCGGCTAGGTCAGGGCTTTACGAGCAGTACTTC
TRBJ2-5	TRBV7-2	.	.	CASSPPQVTLRYQETQYF	TGTGCCAGCAGCCCCCCCCAGGTGACGCTCCGGTACCAAGAGACCCAGTACTTC
TRBJ2-3	TRBV9	.	.	CASSLTPDTQYF	TGTGCCAGCAGCCTAACGCCAGATACGCAGTATTTT
TRBJ1-1	TRBV4-1	.	.	CASSQDGGGNTEAFF	TGCGCCAGCAGCCAAGACGGGGGAGGGAACACTGAAGCTTTCTTT
TRBJ2-7	TRBV2	.	.	CASRPLSYEQYF	TGTGCCAGCAGGCCATTGAGCTACGAGCAGTACTTC
TRBJ2-1	TRBV6-4	TRBD2	few	CASMLAEDGGGEQFF	TGTGCCAGCATGCTAGCGGAGGATGGTGGTGGTGAGCAGTTCTTC
TRBJ1-5	TRBV13	.	.	CASSSNSQGNQPQHF	TGTGCCAGCAGCTCCAATTCACAGGGAAATCAGCCCCAGCATTTT
TRBJ2-1	TRBV7-2	.	few	CASSFDTELYNEQFF	TGTGCCAGCAGCTTTGACACCGAACTCTACAATGAGCAGTTCTTC
TRBJ1-1	TRBV3-1/TRBV3-2	TRBD1	.	CASSQNRGLTEAFF	TGTGCCAGCAGCCAGAACAGGGGGCTTACTGAAGCTTTCTTT
TRBJ2-2	TRBV6-6	TRBD2	.	CASSGALAGTGELFF	TGTGCCAGCAGTGGGGCTCTAGCGGGGACCGGGGAGCTGTTTTTT
TRBJ1-6	TRBV4-1	.	few	CASSQLLSPLHF	TGCGCCAGCAGCCAGCTACTTTCACCCCTCCACTTT
TRBJ1-1	TRBV13	.	once	CASSLPSMNTEAFF	TGTGCCAGCAGCTTGCCCAGTATGAACACTGAAGCTTTCTTT
TRBJ2-3	TRBV3-1/TRBV3-2	TRBD2	.	CASSPGTSGAVVGQYF	TGTGCCAGCAGTCCGGGGACTAGCGGGGCTGTGGTCGGGCAGTATTTT
TRBJ1-3	TRBV6-5	.	.	CASSYTGRGNTIYF	TGTGCCAGCAGTTACACAGGGCGGGGAAACACCATATATTTT
TRBJ1-1	TRBV7-2	TRBD1	.	CASSLGQGITEAFF	TGTGCCAGCAGCTTAGGACAGGGTATCACTGAAGCTTTCTTT
TRBJ1-4	TRBV7-2	.	once	CASSDPREIRANEKLFF	TGTGCCAGCAGCGACCCCAGGGAAATAAGGGCTAATGAAAAACTGTTTTTT
TRBJ2-1	TRBV9	TRBD2	.	CASSGWGTKPQNEQFF	TGTGCCAGCAGCGGTTGGGGGACTAAGCCCCAGAATGAGCAGTTCTTC
TRBJ2-6	TRBV6-2/TRBV6-3	TRBD1	few	CASSYSLTGPISSGANVLTF	TGTGCCAGCAGTTACTCGTTGACAGGGCCGATCAGCTCTGGGGCCAACGTCCTGACTTTC
TRBJ2-7	TRBV3-1/TRBV3-2	.	.	CASSQERRDEQYF	TGTGCCAGCAGCCAAGAACGGAGAGACGAGCAGTACTTC
TRBJ1-6	TRBV18	.	.	CASSPEVGSGSPLHF	TGTGCCAGCTCACCGGAGGTGGGTAGCGGTTCACCCCTCCACTTT
TRBJ2-1	TRBV24-1	.	once	CATSGQDTALRVDEQFF	TGTGCCACCAGTGGACAGGATACAGCCCTCAGGGTGGATGAGCAGTTCTTC
TRBJ2-2	TRBV7-9	TRBD1	once	CASSLASRGLGELFF	TGTGCCAGCAGCTTAGCGTCCAGGGGGCTCGGGGAGCTGTTTTTT
TRBJ1-1	TRBV6-6	.	once	CASSYSSEVRGTEAFF	TGTGCCAGCAGTTACTCCTCTGAAGTGCGAGGAACTGAAGCTTTCTTT
TRBJ2-2	TRBV14	.	.	CASSLMTGTNTGELFF	TGTGCCAGCAGCCTCATGACAGGGACTAACACCGGGGAGCTGTTTTTT
TRBJ2-2	TRBV2	TRBD1	.	CASSSGQTNTGELFF	TGTGCCAGCAGTTCGGGACAGACCAACACCGGGGAGCTGTTTTTT
TRBJ2-5	TRBV11-2	TRBD2	.	CASSPRMGLAGGKETQYF	TGTGCCAGCAGCCCAAGGATGGGACTAGCGGGAGGGAAGGAGACCCAGTACTTC
TRBJ2-3	TRBV6-6	TRBD1	.	CASSYSRGLLDTQYF	TGTGCCAGCAGTTACAGCAGGGGGCTGCTGGATACGCAGTATTTT
TRBJ2-2	TRBV5-4	.	.	CASSLLNTGELFF	TGTGCCAGCAGCTTACTGAACACCGGGGAGCTGTTTTTT
TRBJ1-2	TRBV6-6	.	.	CASSYSTSTYGYTF	TGTGCCAGCAGTTACTCGACATCTACTTATGGCTACACCTTC
TRBJ2-5	TRBV7-5	.	.	CARSQPIQGVKETQYF	TGTGCCAGAAGCCAGCCCATACAGGGGGTTAAGGAGACCCAGTACTTC
TRBJ2-2	TRBV10-1	TRBD1	.	CASRGTGEGGELFF	TGCGCCAGCAGGGGGACAGGGGAAGGCGGGGAGCTGTTTTTT
TRBJ2-3	TRBV2	.	once	CASSTGRASRTDTQYF	TGTGCCAGCAGTACAGGGAGGGCGAGCCGCACAGATACGCAGTATTTT
TRBJ2-5	TRBV6-5	.	.	CASTPRRFKETQYF	TGTGCCAGCACTCCACGGAGGTTTAAAGAGACCCAGTACTTC
TRBJ2-1	TRBV2	TRBD2	.	CASSPRREGHYNEQFF	TGTGCCAGCAGCCCACGTCGGGAGGGCCACTACAATGAGCAGTTCTTC
TRBJ1-5	TRBV7-2	.	.	CATTTRNNQPQHF	TGTGCCACCACAACCAGAAACAATCAGCCCCAGCATTTT
TRBJ1-6	TRBV3-1/TRBV3-2	.	.	CASSQGEFSPLHF	TGTGCCAGCAGCCAAGGCGAGTTTTCACCCCTCCACTTT
TRBJ2-3	TRBV19	.	.	CASSPRDKTTDTQYF	TGTGCCAGTAGTCCTAGGGACAAGACCACAGATACGCAGTATTTT
TRBJ2-2	TRBV29-1	TRBD1	.	CSVVKGVQGSTGELFF	TGCAGCGTTGTGAAAGGGGTACAGGGGAGCACCGGGGAGCTGTTTTTT
TRBJ2-1	TRBV19	.	.	CASSPPRVTSYNEQFF	TGTGCCAGTAGTCCTCCTCGGGTCACCTCCTACAATGAGCAGTTCTTC
TRBJ1-2	TRBV10-2	.	few	CASSEAGYGYTF	TGCGCCAGCAGTGAAGCAGGCTATGGCTACACCTTC
TRBJ2-1	TRBV7-9	TRBD1	.	CASSAAQGASDEQFF	TGTGCCAGCAGCGCCGCACAGGGGGCATCGGATGAGCAGTTCTTC